This TCR beta chain was found in a study of Tregs in tolerant kidney transplant recipients (dated by TCRdb to about 2019). Background for the entire study: Additional Treg samples were obtained from an approximately three-day mixed lymphocyte reaction with belatacept, with some samples followed by an approximately five-day donor restimulation, before recipient CD4+CD25+CD127- cells were sorted. The study used TCRbeta sequencing to identify donor-specific regulatory T cells before combined kidney and bone marrow transplantation, then tracked those cells after transplant. During sorting of primary belatacept mixed lymphocyte reaction cultures, recipient cells were distinguished from donor cells with antibodies. In a few healthy controls, several methods of expanding Tregs specific for an allogeneic donor were compared by TCRbeta repertoire sequencing.

Results and caveats for the whole study, not just this receptor: The most biologically relevant and donor-specific TCRbeta repertoire appeared to be identified by expanding Tregs with activated donor B cells. Biological reproducibility was not examined directly, but technical replication error appeared to be minimal. The study was limited by small patient numbers, and the findings need validation in larger populations and under other immunosuppression protocols.

This clone turned up a few times. What this receptor recognizes is not known. One junction end disagrees with the germline gene, perhaps due to a read error. For TCRbeta CDR3 sequencing, genomic DNA from the sorted cells was extracted using the QIAGEN DNeasy Blood and Tissue Kit. High-throughput TCRbeta CDR3 sequencing was carried out commercially through immunoSEQ, with PCR amplification with bias correction and internal controls included. The authors' analysis ran thus. Unique productive TCRbeta sequences were defined by CDR3 nucleotide sequence where primers matched, otherwise by CDR3 amino acid sequence with Vbeta and Jbeta genes. A sequence counted as donor-reactive if, in CFSE-low cells, the sequence had a frequency of at least 0.01% and was expanded at least 5-fold compared with unstimulated cells. Repertoire divergence was quantified by Jensen-Shannon divergence using the top 100 TCRbeta sequences ranked by frequency. For any sample with multiple sequencing runs, sorting error was corrected in each run separately before the runs were pooled. In its TCRdb copy, this immuneACCESS table keeps in-frame sequences only and misses some clones. Where compared with another copy, unresolved V genes explain less than half of these, and the others have no known cause. V, J and clone size derive from that table, while D and trimming were established from the DNA sequence. The sample profile shows approximately 1,900 clones; under 60% of them were found once. The top ten clonotypes cover approximately 22% of the sample.

Measured from the cysteine to the phenylalanine, the CDR3 is 11 residues long. The kept DNA is CDR3 alone, 33 bases in frame from the first base. For CDR1 and CDR2, the germline V gene lists ENHRY and SYGVKD. Blood from healthy controls was obtained either as purchased buffy coats or from healthy volunteers. Healthy control blood was processed to PBMCs by Ficoll density gradient and cryopreserved, and patient PBMCs were collected before and after transplant. This sequence originates from a human donor in good health. The specimen was Tregs from blood cultured with allogeneic cells. Recombination linked TRBV10-3 to TRBJ2-7, with the identity of the D gene unclear. The CDR3: CASSYGHEQYF. The nucleotides read TGTGCCAGCAGTTACGGGCACGAGCAGTACTTC.